The TCR beta chain under discussion was sequenced for a study of OX40 agonist ivuxolimab in advanced cancers. In the study overall: The study gave patients intravenous ivuxolimab at 0.01 to 10 mg/kg every 2 weeks. Notes on the study in general: At 0.1 to 3.0 mg/kg and by week 6, clonal expansion occurred in CD4+ and CD8+ blood T cells.

As concerns this clone: Its antigen is as yet unknown.

Produced via immunoSEQ multiplex PCR; TCRdb's table is partial and in-frame only. The sample includes roughly 89,000 clones, 70% to 90% seen only once; the top ten take approximately 6.5%. CDR3 length: 16 residues. The rearrangement links TRBV21-1 to TRBJ2-5; TRBD2, the table's D call, was not compared with the DNA. TRBV21-1 is marked as a pseudogene. The TCR originated in an adult with an advanced solid tumor such as melanoma, head and neck, liver or kidney cancer. The specimen was CD4+ or CD8+ T cells sorted from blood, collected in a trial of the OX40 agonist ivuxolimab. The CDR3 is CATQQREGADQETQYF. CDR3 sequence (DNA): TGTGCCACCCAGCAAAGAGAAGGAGCGGACCAAGAGACCCAGTACTTC.